The source of this T cell receptor beta chain is a study of T-cell reconstitution after alpha-beta-depleted transplantation in children. This clonotype occurred many times. As it was prepared, the TCRbeta library received unique molecular identifiers. TCRdb called the PCR reads again in MiXCR, with one record for every CDR3 protein. This sample has about 200,000 distinct CDR3 sequences, with roughly 6.3% found just once. Germline V gene data show CDR1 as SQVTM and CDR2 as ANQGSEA. The length of the CDR3 is 14 residues. V shed 4 bases, J shed 3 bases, and the junction held 8 bases outside the gene matches.

Sample: PBMCs, taken before TCRalphabeta/CD19-depleted stem cell transplant. The chain is built from TRBV29-1 and TRBJ1-1; TRBD1 agrees at 7 bases. The receptor's source is a girl under three years old with combined immunodeficiency, due to receive a stem cell transplant. CDR3 bases: TGCAGCGTTGCCAATACAGGGGTTTACACTGAAGCTTTCTTT. Its translation is CSVANTGVYTEAFF.